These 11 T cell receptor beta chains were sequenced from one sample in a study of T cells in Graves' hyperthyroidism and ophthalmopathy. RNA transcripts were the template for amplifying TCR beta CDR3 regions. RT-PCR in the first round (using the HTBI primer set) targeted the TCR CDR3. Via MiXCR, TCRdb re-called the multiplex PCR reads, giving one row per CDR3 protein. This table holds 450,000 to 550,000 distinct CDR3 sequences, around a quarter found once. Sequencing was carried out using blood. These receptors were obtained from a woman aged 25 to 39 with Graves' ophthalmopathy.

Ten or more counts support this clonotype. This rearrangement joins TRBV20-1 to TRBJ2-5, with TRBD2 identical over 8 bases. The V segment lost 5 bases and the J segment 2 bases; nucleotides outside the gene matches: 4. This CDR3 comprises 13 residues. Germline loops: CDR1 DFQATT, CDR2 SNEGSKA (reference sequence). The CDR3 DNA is TGCAGTGCTCGACGGGGGGGTCAAGAGACCCAGTACTTC. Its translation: CSARRGGQETQYF.

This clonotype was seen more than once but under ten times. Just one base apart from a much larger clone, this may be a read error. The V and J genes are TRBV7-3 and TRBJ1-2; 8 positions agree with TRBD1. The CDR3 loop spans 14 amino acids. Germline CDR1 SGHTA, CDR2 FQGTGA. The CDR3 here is CASSRQGRVYGHTF. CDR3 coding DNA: TGTGCCAGCAGCCGACAGGGGCGCGTCTATGGCCACACCTTC. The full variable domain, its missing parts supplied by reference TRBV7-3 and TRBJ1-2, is GAGVSQTPSNKVTEKGKYVELRCDPISGHTALYWYRQSLGQGPEFLIYFQGTGAADDSGLPNDRFFAVRPEGSVSTLKIQRTERGDSAVYLCASSRQGRVYGHTFGSGTRLTVV.

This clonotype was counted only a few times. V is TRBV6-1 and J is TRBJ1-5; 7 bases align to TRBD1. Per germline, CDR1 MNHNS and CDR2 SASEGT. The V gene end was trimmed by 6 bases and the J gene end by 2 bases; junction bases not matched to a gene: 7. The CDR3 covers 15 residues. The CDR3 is CASRSDRDRNQPQHF. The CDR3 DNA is TGTGCCAGCAGATCCGACAGGGATCGCAATCAGCCCCAGCATTTT.

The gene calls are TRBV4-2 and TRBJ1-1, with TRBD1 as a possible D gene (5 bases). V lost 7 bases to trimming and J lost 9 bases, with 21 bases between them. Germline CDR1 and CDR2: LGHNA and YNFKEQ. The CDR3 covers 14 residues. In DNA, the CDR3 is TGTGCCAGCACCCTAAGCTTCGTCGGGGGACAAGCTTTCTTT. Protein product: CASTLSFVGGQAFF.

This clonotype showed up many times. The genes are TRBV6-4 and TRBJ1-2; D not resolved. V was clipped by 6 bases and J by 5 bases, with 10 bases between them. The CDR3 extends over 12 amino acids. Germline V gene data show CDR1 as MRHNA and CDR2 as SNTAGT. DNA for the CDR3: TGTGCCAGCAGCTCGTCAGGATATGGCTACACCTTC. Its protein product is CASSSSGYGYTF.

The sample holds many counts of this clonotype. CDR3 protein: CASSLDYGHYQPQHF. CDR3 coding DNA: TGTGCCAGCAGCTTAGACTACGGACACTATCAGCCCCAGCATTTT. This sequence joins TRBV7-2 and TRBJ1-5; D is perhaps TRBD1 (5 bases). The CDR3 contains 15 residues. Germline loops: CDR1 SGHTA, CDR2 FQGNSA. V was clipped by 1 base and J by 5 bases, with 12 bases between them.

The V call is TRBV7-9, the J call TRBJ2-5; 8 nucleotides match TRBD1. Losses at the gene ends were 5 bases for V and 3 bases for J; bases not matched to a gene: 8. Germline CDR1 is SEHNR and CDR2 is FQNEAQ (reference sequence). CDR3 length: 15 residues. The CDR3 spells CASSLTGAVKETQYF. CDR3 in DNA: TGTGCCAGCAGCCTGACAGGGGCGGTGAAAGAGACCCAGTACTTC.

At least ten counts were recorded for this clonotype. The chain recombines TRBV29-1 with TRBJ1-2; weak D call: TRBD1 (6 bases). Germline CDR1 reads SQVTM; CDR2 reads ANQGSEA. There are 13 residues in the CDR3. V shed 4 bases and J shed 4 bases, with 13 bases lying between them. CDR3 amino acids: CSVVQGYGYGYTF. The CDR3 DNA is TGCAGCGTTGTACAGGGTTATGGCTATGGCTACACCTTC.

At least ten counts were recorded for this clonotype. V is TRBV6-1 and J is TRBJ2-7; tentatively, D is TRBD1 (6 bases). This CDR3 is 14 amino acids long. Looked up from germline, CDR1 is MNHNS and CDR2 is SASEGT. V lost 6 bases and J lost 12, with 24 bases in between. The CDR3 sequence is CASSDPGHTTSRYF. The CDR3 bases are TGTGCCAGCAGCGACCCGGGACATACTACGAGCCGGTACTTC.

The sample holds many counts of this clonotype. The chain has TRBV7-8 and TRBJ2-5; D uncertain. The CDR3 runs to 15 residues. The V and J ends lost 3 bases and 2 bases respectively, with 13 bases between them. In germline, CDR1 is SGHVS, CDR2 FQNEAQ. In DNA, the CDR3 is TGTGCCAGCAGCTTTTCGACGGTAGAACAAGAGACCCAGTACTTC. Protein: CASSFSTVEQETQYF.

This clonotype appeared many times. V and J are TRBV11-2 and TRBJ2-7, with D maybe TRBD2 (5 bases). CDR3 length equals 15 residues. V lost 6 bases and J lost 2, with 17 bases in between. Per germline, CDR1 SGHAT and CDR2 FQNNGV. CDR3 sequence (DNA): TGTGCCAGCAGGAGAACTAGATCCCGAGCCTACGAGCAGTACTTC. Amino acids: CASRRTRSRAYEQYF.